This T cell receptor (beta chain) was sequenced during a study of beta chain features in type 1 diabetes. Study-wide findings and caveats: Patients with type 1 diabetes carried fewer insertions and had more deletions at their VDJ junctions.

As every portion of the isolated RNA was reverse transcribed, the sequencing read expressed TCRB transcripts. It was found that naive, central memory and regulatory T cell samples averaged around 3.8 million reads. Sequenced by immunoSEQ multiplex PCR; TCRdb stores in-frame clones only, minus some. The table has under 950,000 clones, 17% seen once. Only a few counts were recorded for this clone. Its specificity is not known. With 0 bases removed from V and 7 bases from J, the gap between germline ends came to 18 bases. From germline, CDR1 is SGDLS and CDR2 YYNGEE. The CDR3 covers 16 residues. The origin of this receptor is a woman aged 18-29 years in good health. The V and J genes are TRBV9 and TRBJ2-3, with D possibly matching TRBD2 (6 bases). The specimen sequenced was naive CD4+ T cells from blood. The CDR3 region is CASSVGLVGAPYTQYF. CDR3 sequence (DNA): TGTGCCAGCAGCGTAGGACTAGTCGGGGCACCATATACGCAGTATTTT.